This TCR beta chain appears in the sequencing data of a study of Ad26.COV2.S vaccination and SARS-CoV-2 variants. Study details: As a participant in COV1001, the donor was in the Ad26.COV2.S trial arm. Doses of Ad26.COV2.S were injected into muscle once or twice, 56 days apart.

After removal of 0 bases from V and 4 bases from J, the junction contained 10 bases not matched to a gene. Germline V gives CDR1 LGHDT, CDR2 YNNKEL (reference sequence). The CDR3 loop spans 18 amino acids. Treatment: 15 to 20 received Ad26.COV2.S at low or high dose, single or two shots; roughly five received placebo; per-sample allocation not given. Sampling was performed 63 days after the first vaccine or placebo injection. Adults aged 18-55 years in Boston included the donor. The repertoire was sequenced with immunoSEQ multiplex PCR; TCRdb's copy has only in-frame clones and lacks some. In the table there are more than 300,000 clones, 86% of which are singletons.

This chain links TRBV3-1 (or the pseudogene TRBV3-2) with TRBJ2-1; TRBD1 matches 9 bases. The sequences come from peripheral blood, collected in a trial of Ad26.COV2.S vaccine versus placebo. This clonotype was sampled from a person aged 18 to 59 who received the Ad26.COV2.S COVID-19 vaccine or a placebo. The CDR3 region has the DNA TGTGCCAGCAGCCAAGACCCCCCGGGGACAGGGACGTACAATGAGCAGTTCTTC. Translating gives CASSQDPPGTGTYNEQFF.